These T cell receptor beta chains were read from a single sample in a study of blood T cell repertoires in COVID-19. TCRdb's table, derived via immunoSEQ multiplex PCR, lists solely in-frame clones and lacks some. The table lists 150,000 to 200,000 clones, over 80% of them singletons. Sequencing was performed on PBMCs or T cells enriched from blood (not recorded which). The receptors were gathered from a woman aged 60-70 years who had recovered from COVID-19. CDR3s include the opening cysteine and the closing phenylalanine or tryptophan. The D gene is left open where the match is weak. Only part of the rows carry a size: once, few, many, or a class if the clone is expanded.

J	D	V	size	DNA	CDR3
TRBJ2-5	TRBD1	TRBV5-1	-	TGCGCCAGCAGCTTCCCAGGGGGAGAGACCCAGTACTTC	CASSFPGGETQYF
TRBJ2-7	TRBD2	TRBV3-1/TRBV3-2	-	TGTGCCAGCAGCCGGACTAGCGGGAGCTACGAGCAGTACTTC	CASSRTSGSYEQYF
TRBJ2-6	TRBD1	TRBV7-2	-	TGTGCCACCTCTTACAGGGGCGCTGGGGCCAACGTCCTGACTTTC	CATSYRGAGANVLTF
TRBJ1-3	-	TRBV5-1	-	TGCGCCAGCAGCTATGACGGGTCTGGAAACACCATATATTTT	CASSYDGSGNTIYF
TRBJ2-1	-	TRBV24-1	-	TGTGCCACAGGTGATTCCCGGGTACACAATGAGCAGTTCTTC	CATGDSRVHNEQFF
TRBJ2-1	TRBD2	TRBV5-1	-	TGCGCCAGCAGTATAGCGGGAGTTGACAATGAGCAGTTCTTC	CASSIAGVDNEQFF
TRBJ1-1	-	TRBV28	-	TGTGCCAGCAAAACTACAGGGATTAACACTGAAGCTTTCTTT	CASKTTGINTEAFF
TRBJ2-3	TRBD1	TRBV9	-	TGTGCCAGTAGCGACAGGGGATCGACAGATACGCAGTATTTT	CASSDRGSTDTQYF
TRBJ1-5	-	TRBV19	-	TGTGCCAGTAGTATGTCCTGGGCCAATCAGCCCCAGCATTTT	CASSMSWANQPQHF
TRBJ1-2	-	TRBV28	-	TGTGCCAGCAGTTACCCAGGGTTGGGTGGCTACACCTTC	CASSYPGLGGYTF
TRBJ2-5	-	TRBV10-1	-	TGCGCCAGCAGTGACCCAGGGGAGACCCAGTACTTC	CASSDPGETQYF
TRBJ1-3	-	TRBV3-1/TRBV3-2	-	TGTGCCAGCAACTCACAGGGAAGCTCTGGAAACACCATATATTTT	CASNSQGSSGNTIYF
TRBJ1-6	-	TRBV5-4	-	TGTGCCAGCAGCTTGGCGCAGGGCCATAATTCACCCCTCCACTTT	CASSLAQGHNSPLHF
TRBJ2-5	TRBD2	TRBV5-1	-	TGCGCCAGCAGCCCCCTAGTAGCGGGGGAAGAGACCCAGTACTTC	CASSPLVAGEETQYF
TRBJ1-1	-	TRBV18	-	TGTGCCAGCTCACCCGATGGGTCTGAGGAGGCTTTCTTT	CASSPDGSEEAFF
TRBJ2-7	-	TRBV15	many	TGTGCCACCAGCAGAGGTAGGGGCGGCTACGAGCAGTACTTC	CATSRGRGGYEQYF
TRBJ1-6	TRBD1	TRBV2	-	TGTGCCAGCAGCCGAAGCTCGGGGACAGGGTATTCACCCCTCCACTTT	CASSRSSGTGYSPLHF